Listed below are T cell receptor beta chains from one sample, sequenced in a study of blood T cell repertoires in COVID-19. Libraries were prepared by immunoSEQ multiplex PCR; TCRdb keeps only in-frame clonotypes and omits some of them. The sample contains 9,500 to 11,000 clones, nearly 90% of which appear only once. The sequenced sample was peripheral blood. Receptors originate from a man between 25 and 39 years old with active or convalescent COVID-19. The CDR3 runs from the conserved cysteine through the conserved F or W. The order of the fields is V gene, D gene, J gene, CDR3 length, clone size, CDR3 DNA, CDR3 protein. A D gene is named only where the DNA matches it firmly. Clone size is not always given. Where it is, it says once, few, many or a class for expanded clones.

V gene: TRBV3-1/TRBV3-2; D gene: TRBD2; J gene: TRBJ2-3; CDR3 length: 18; clone size: once; CDR3 DNA: TGTGCCAGCAGCCCCCAACCCGGACTAGCGGTTGCTGAAGATACGCAGTATTTT; CDR3 protein: CASSPQPGLAVAEDTQYF
V gene: TRBV30; D gene: NA; J gene: TRBJ2-3; CDR3 length: 14; clone size: NA; CDR3 DNA: TGTGCCTGGAGTGTACAGGAGAGCACAGATACGCAGTATTTT; CDR3 protein: CAWSVQESTDTQYF
V gene: TRBV19; D gene: NA; J gene: TRBJ1-3; CDR3 length: 15; clone size: NA; CDR3 DNA: TGTGCCAGTAGTATAGGGATAGGGGAAGGAAACACCATATATTTT; CDR3 protein: CASSIGIGEGNTIYF
V gene: TRBV24-1; D gene: NA; J gene: TRBJ1-2; CDR3 length: 18; clone size: few; CDR3 DNA: TGTGCCACCAGTGATTTGCAATGGCACAGGCGAACTAACTATGGCTACACCTTC; CDR3 protein: CATSDLQWHRRTNYGYTF
V gene: TRBV30; D gene: NA; J gene: TRBJ1-5; CDR3 length: 13; clone size: NA; CDR3 DNA: TGTGCCTGGAATATCGAGGCCGGCCAGCCCCAGCATTTT; CDR3 protein: CAWNIEAGQPQHF
V gene: TRBV3-1/TRBV3-2; D gene: NA; J gene: TRBJ2-2; CDR3 length: 13; clone size: once; CDR3 DNA: TGTGCCAGCAGGGACACACACACCGGGGAGCTGTTTTTT; CDR3 protein: CASRDTHTGELFF
V gene: TRBV21-1; D gene: NA; J gene: TRBJ1-2; CDR3 length: 19; clone size: once; CDR3 DNA: TGTGCCAGCAGCAAAAAAGGACTCCTCCGGGACAGGGGTAACTATGGCTACACCTTC; CDR3 protein: CASSKKGLLRDRGNYGYTF
V gene: TRBV6-4; D gene: NA; J gene: TRBJ1-6; CDR3 length: 14; clone size: NA; CDR3 DNA: TGTGCCAGCAGTGACGAGGGGGAGAATTCACCCCTCCACTTT; CDR3 protein: CASSDEGENSPLHF
V gene: TRBV7-8; D gene: TRBD2; J gene: TRBJ2-3; CDR3 length: 16; clone size: NA; CDR3 DNA: TGTGCCAGCAGCTTAGTTACGGGACTAGCAGTTGATACGCAGTATTTT; CDR3 protein: CASSLVTGLAVDTQYF
V gene: TRBV5-5; D gene: NA; J gene: TRBJ1-2; CDR3 length: 14; clone size: NA; CDR3 DNA: TGTGCCAGCACCTTGGGGAGGGCCAACTATGGCTACACCTTC; CDR3 protein: CASTLGRANYGYTF
V gene: TRBV6-2/TRBV6-3; D gene: TRBD2; J gene: TRBJ2-3; CDR3 length: 17; clone size: NA; CDR3 DNA: TGTGCCAGCAGTTACTCTCTAGCGGGGGGTCACACAGATACGCAGTATTTT; CDR3 protein: CASSYSLAGGHTDTQYF
V gene: TRBV19; D gene: NA; J gene: TRBJ1-2; CDR3 length: 13; clone size: NA; CDR3 DNA: TGTGCCAGTAGTATTGAGGTCCCCTATGGCTACACCTTC; CDR3 protein: CASSIEVPYGYTF
V gene: TRBV5-1; D gene: TRBD2; J gene: TRBJ2-3; CDR3 length: 17; clone size: NA; CDR3 DNA: TGCGCCAGCAGCCTGGGGACTAGCGGGGGGAACACAGATACGCAGTATTTT; CDR3 protein: CASSLGTSGGNTDTQYF
V gene: TRBV18; D gene: TRBD1; J gene: TRBJ1-6; CDR3 length: 16; clone size: once; CDR3 DNA: TGTGCCAGCTCACCGGAGGCGGGACAGGGGAATTCACCCCTCCACTTT; CDR3 protein: CASSPEAGQGNSPLHF
V gene: TRBV5-5; D gene: NA; J gene: TRBJ1-1; CDR3 length: 14; clone size: few; CDR3 DNA: TGTGCCAGCAGCCCTGCACCGTCGGGCACTGAAGCTTTCTTT; CDR3 protein: CASSPAPSGTEAFF
V gene: TRBV4-1; D gene: NA; J gene: TRBJ1-5; CDR3 length: 14; clone size: NA; CDR3 DNA: TGCGCCAGCAGCCGTATGGGGCTGGGTCAGCCCCAGCATTTT; CDR3 protein: CASSRMGLGQPQHF
V gene: TRBV11-2; D gene: TRBD2; J gene: TRBJ2-1; CDR3 length: 20; clone size: NA; CDR3 DNA: TGTGCCAGCAGCTTAGATCGGGGACTAGCGGGGCCTAGCTCCTACAATGAGCAGTTCTTC; CDR3 protein: CASSLDRGLAGPSSYNEQFF
V gene: TRBV2; D gene: TRBD2; J gene: TRBJ2-7; CDR3 length: 14; clone size: NA; CDR3 DNA: TGTGCCAGCAGCATGCGGGGGAGCTCCTACGAGCAGTACTTC; CDR3 protein: CASSMRGSSYEQYF
V gene: TRBV7-8; D gene: NA; J gene: TRBJ1-1; CDR3 length: 15; clone size: NA; CDR3 DNA: TGTGCCAGCAGCTTACAATACGGGGGGAGCACTGAAGCTTTCTTT; CDR3 protein: CASSLQYGGSTEAFF
V gene: TRBV9; D gene: NA; J gene: TRBJ2-5; CDR3 length: 17; clone size: NA; CDR3 DNA: TGTGCCAGCAGCCCGAACACCCTAGCAGTGTACCAAGAGACCCAGTACTTC; CDR3 protein: CASSPNTLAVYQETQYF
V gene: TRBV12-3/TRBV12-4; D gene: NA; J gene: TRBJ2-1; CDR3 length: 13; clone size: NA; CDR3 DNA: TGTGCCAGCGAATTCGGCAGGGGAAGAGAGCAGTTCTTC; CDR3 protein: CASEFGRGREQFF
V gene: TRBV6-5; D gene: NA; J gene: TRBJ1-5; CDR3 length: 15; clone size: NA; CDR3 DNA: TGTGCCAGCCATTTCCAGGGAAATAGCAATCAGCCCCAGCATTTT; CDR3 protein: CASHFQGNSNQPQHF
V gene: TRBV18; D gene: TRBD1; J gene: TRBJ1-1; CDR3 length: 15; clone size: NA; CDR3 DNA: TGTGCCAGCTCAGAGACAGGGTTCCGGAACACTGAAGCTTTCTTT; CDR3 protein: CASSETGFRNTEAFF
V gene: TRBV5-1; D gene: NA; J gene: TRBJ1-1; CDR3 length: 15; clone size: few; CDR3 DNA: TGCGCCAGCAGCTTGGGCACAACCTCGAACACTGAAGCTTTCTTT; CDR3 protein: CASSLGTTSNTEAFF
V gene: TRBV5-1; D gene: NA; J gene: TRBJ2-5; CDR3 length: 13; clone size: NA; CDR3 DNA: TGCGCCAGCAGCAGGGACATCCAAGAGACCCAGTACTTC; CDR3 protein: CASSRDIQETQYF
V gene: TRBV14; D gene: NA; J gene: TRBJ2-5; CDR3 length: 14; clone size: NA; CDR3 DNA: TGTGCCAGCAGCCACCTAGGGGTGGGAGGGACCCAGTACTTC; CDR3 protein: CASSHLGVGGTQYF
V gene: TRBV6-6; D gene: TRBD1; J gene: TRBJ1-2; CDR3 length: 14; clone size: NA; CDR3 DNA: TGTGCCAGCAGTTACTCTGGACAGGCTAGTGGCTACACCTTC; CDR3 protein: CASSYSGQASGYTF
V gene: TRBV18; D gene: NA; J gene: TRBJ2-5; CDR3 length: 14; clone size: NA; CDR3 DNA: TGTGCCAGCTCACCACCTAACGCGGGAGAGACCCAGTACTTC; CDR3 protein: CASSPPNAGETQYF